The 3 T cell receptor beta chains reported below all come from one sample, sequenced in a study of cytomegalovirus exposure and HLA in healthy donors. With 60 Vbeta and 13 Jbeta primers, the PCR was carried out. This table comes from immunoSEQ multiplex PCR, and its TCRdb copy is limited to in-frame clones, with some not included. The sample includes 150,000 to 250,000 clones, roughly 85% of them seen just once. Sequenced: PBMCs. The receptors were gathered from a woman aged 45 to 65 in good health and CMV-seronegative.

The chain combines TRBV27 with TRBJ1-2; the match to TRBD1 covers 7 bases. Germline V gene lookup returns CDR1 MNHEY and CDR2 SMNVEV (reference sequence). J lost 5 bases, V lost 4 bases, and 7 bases had no gene match. The CDR3 extends over 14 amino acids. CDR3 amino acids: CASSSAGTAYGYTF. The CDR3 region has the DNA TGTGCCAGCAGTTCCGCCGGGACAGCATATGGCTACACCTTC.

The chain couples TRBV6-1 to TRBJ2-1, with D perhaps matching TRBD2 (5 bases). CDR1 MNHNS and CDR2 SASEGT come from the germline V gene. The CDR3 consists of 14 residues. Between the trimmed V and J ends, which lost 2 bases and 4 bases, there was a span of 9 bases. This CDR3 reads CASSETGIYNEQFF. DNA of the CDR3: TGTGCCAGCAGTGAAACGGGAATATACAATGAGCAGTTCTTC.

In this sample, this clone turned up a few times. V usage is TRBV6-5 and J usage is TRBJ1-1; D unclear. Trimming removed 0 bases at V and 1 base at J, with 12 bases between. Looked up from germline, CDR1 is MNHEY and CDR2 is SVGAGI. The CDR3 length is 16 residues. CDR3 protein: CASSYSRPRGNTEAFF. For the CDR3, the DNA is TGTGCCAGCAGTTACTCAAGGCCCCGGGGGAACACTGAAGCTTTCTTT.